A selection of T cell receptor beta chains follows, all from one sample in a study of T cell responses to AZD1222 COVID-19 vaccine. The repertoire was sequenced with immunoSEQ multiplex PCR; TCRdb's copy has only in-frame clones and lacks some. Of around 160,000 clones in the sample, 90% to 95% were seen once. The sample consisted of peripheral blood, taken 28 days after the second AZD1222 dose. The receptor set was obtained from an adult who received the AZD1222 COVID-19 vaccine. The CDR3 runs from the conserved cysteine through the conserved F or W. Fields, in order: clone size, D gene, V gene, J gene, CDR3 protein, CDR3 DNA. D genes are given only for firm matches. Clone size is shown for a subset of rows, as once, few, many or a class of expanded clone.

clone size: once
D gene: TRBD1
V gene: TRBV28
J gene: TRBJ1-2
CDR3 protein: CASSSSGTGFGYTF
CDR3 DNA: TGTGCCAGCAGTTCCTCCGGGACAGGGTTTGGCTACACCTTC

clone size: NA
D gene: NA
V gene: TRBV5-4
J gene: TRBJ1-4
CDR3 protein: CASSSDRTNEKLFF
CDR3 DNA: TGTGCCAGCAGCTCCGACAGGACTAATGAAAAACTGTTTTTT

clone size: NA
D gene: TRBD2
V gene: TRBV9
J gene: TRBJ2-1
CDR3 protein: CAGSSGSLGNEQFF
CDR3 DNA: TGTGCCGGCTCTAGCGGGAGTCTTGGCAATGAGCAGTTCTTC

clone size: NA
D gene: NA
V gene: TRBV18
J gene: TRBJ1-1
CDR3 protein: CASSPAGQGGVGTEAFF
CDR3 DNA: TGTGCCAGCTCACCGGCCGGACAAGGAGGAGTTGGGACTGAAGCTTTCTTT

clone size: NA
D gene: TRBD1
V gene: TRBV15
J gene: TRBJ2-7
CDR3 protein: CATTRTGGPGEQYF
CDR3 DNA: TGTGCCACCACCAGGACAGGGGGCCCGGGGGAGCAGTACTTC

clone size: NA
D gene: NA
V gene: TRBV3-1/TRBV3-2
J gene: TRBJ2-2
CDR3 protein: CASSYTGSTGELFF
CDR3 DNA: TGTGCCAGCAGCTACACAGGGTCCACCGGGGAGCTGTTTTTT

clone size: NA
D gene: NA
V gene: TRBV12-3/TRBV12-4
J gene: TRBJ1-5
CDR3 protein: CASSFSGERPQHF
CDR3 DNA: TGTGCCAGCAGTTTTAGTGGGGAGCGGCCCCAGCATTTT

clone size: once
D gene: TRBD2
V gene: TRBV6-5
J gene: TRBJ2-1
CDR3 protein: CASRGGGYNEQFF
CDR3 DNA: TGTGCCAGCAGGGGCGGGGGTTACAATGAGCAGTTCTTC

clone size: few
D gene: TRBD1
V gene: TRBV19
J gene: TRBJ2-2
CDR3 protein: CATQGKGAIGELFF
CDR3 DNA: TGTGCCACCCAAGGGAAGGGGGCAATCGGGGAGCTGTTTTTT

clone size: NA
D gene: TRBD1
V gene: TRBV2
J gene: TRBJ2-5
CDR3 protein: CASSERGQGAETQYF
CDR3 DNA: TGTGCCAGCAGTGAAAGGGGACAGGGGGCAGAGACCCAGTACTTC

clone size: once
D gene: NA
V gene: TRBV5-1
J gene: TRBJ2-1
CDR3 protein: CASSLMSSIHEQFF
CDR3 DNA: TGCGCCAGCAGCTTGATGAGTAGCATCCATGAGCAGTTCTTC

clone size: NA
D gene: NA
V gene: TRBV29-1
J gene: TRBJ2-7
CDR3 protein: CSVGRGSYEQYF
CDR3 DNA: TGCAGCGTTGGGAGGGGATCCTACGAGCAGTACTTC

clone size: NA
D gene: NA
V gene: TRBV21-1
J gene: TRBJ1-2
CDR3 protein: CASSKASAEGGFDGYTF
CDR3 DNA: TGTGCCAGCAGCAAAGCTTCAGCTGAGGGGGGTTTTGACGGCTACACCTTC

clone size: once
D gene: NA
V gene: TRBV18
J gene: TRBJ2-7
CDR3 protein: CASSSQVSYEQYF
CDR3 DNA: TGTGCCAGCTCGTCACAGGTTTCCTACGAGCAGTACTTC

clone size: NA
D gene: NA
V gene: TRBV19
J gene: TRBJ1-2
CDR3 protein: CASKEHYGYTF
CDR3 DNA: TGTGCCAGCAAGGAACATTATGGCTACACCTTC

clone size: once
D gene: TRBD1
V gene: TRBV20-1
J gene: TRBJ2-7
CDR3 protein: CSASHSGTGVFEQYF
CDR3 DNA: TGCAGTGCTAGTCACTCCGGGACAGGGGTTTTCGAGCAGTACTTC

clone size: NA
D gene: NA
V gene: TRBV19
J gene: TRBJ1-2
CDR3 protein: CASSTGVDGYTF
CDR3 DNA: TGTGCCAGTAGTACAGGGGTGGATGGCTACACCTTC

clone size: NA
D gene: TRBD2
V gene: TRBV13
J gene: TRBJ2-1
CDR3 protein: CASSISGNNEQFF
CDR3 DNA: TGTGCCAGCAGCATCAGCGGGAACAATGAGCAGTTCTTC

clone size: NA
D gene: NA
V gene: TRBV30
J gene: TRBJ2-1
CDR3 protein: CARGPNDEQFF
CDR3 DNA: TGTGCCCGGGGACCCAATGATGAGCAGTTCTTC

clone size: NA
D gene: NA
V gene: TRBV24-1
J gene: TRBJ1-5
CDR3 protein: CATSDFMGAQHF
CDR3 DNA: TGTGCCACCAGTGATTTCATGGGGGCCCAGCATTTT

clone size: NA
D gene: TRBD1
V gene: TRBV25-1
J gene: TRBJ2-5
CDR3 protein: CASSEFGTVIQETQYF
CDR3 DNA: TGTGCCAGCAGTGAATTCGGGACAGTCATTCAAGAGACCCAGTACTTC

clone size: NA
D gene: TRBD2
V gene: TRBV19
J gene: TRBJ2-1
CDR3 protein: CASSLTSGRSGEQFF
CDR3 DNA: TGTGCCAGTAGCCTCACTAGCGGGAGGTCGGGTGAGCAGTTCTTC

clone size: NA
D gene: TRBD1
V gene: TRBV28
J gene: TRBJ1-5
CDR3 protein: CASSLRDRTNQPQHF
CDR3 DNA: TGTGCCAGCAGTTTACGGGACAGGACCAATCAGCCCCAGCATTTT